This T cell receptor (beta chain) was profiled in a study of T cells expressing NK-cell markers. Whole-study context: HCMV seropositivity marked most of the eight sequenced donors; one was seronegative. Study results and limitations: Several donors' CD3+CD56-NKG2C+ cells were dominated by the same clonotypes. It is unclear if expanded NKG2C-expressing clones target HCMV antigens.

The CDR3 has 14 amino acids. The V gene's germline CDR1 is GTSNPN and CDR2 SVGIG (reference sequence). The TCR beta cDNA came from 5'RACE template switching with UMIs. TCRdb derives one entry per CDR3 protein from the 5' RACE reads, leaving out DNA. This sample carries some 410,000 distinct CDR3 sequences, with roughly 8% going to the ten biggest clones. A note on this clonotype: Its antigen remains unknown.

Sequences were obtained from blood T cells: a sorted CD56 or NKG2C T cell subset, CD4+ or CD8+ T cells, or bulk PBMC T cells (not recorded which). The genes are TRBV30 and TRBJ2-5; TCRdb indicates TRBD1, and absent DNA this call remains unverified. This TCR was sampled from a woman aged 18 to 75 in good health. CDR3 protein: CAWRPTGGRETQYF.